Here is one T cell receptor (beta chain) with its context. This record comes from a study of cytomegalovirus exposure and HLA in healthy donors. The PCR made use of 60 Vbeta and 13 Jbeta primers. Authors' analysis steps: The authors later counted around 80 million unique TCR beta chains, roughly 11 million of them shared. Only in-frame clones appear in the TCRdb table, and some are missing; sequencing was by immunoSEQ multiplex PCR. The V and J calls and the clone size are those of that table, but D and trimming were determined from the DNA. The profile shows 150,000 to 200,000 clones, less than 80% of them singletons. CDR3 length: 12 amino acids. V was cut by 5 bases and J by 2 bases, with 3 bases left in between. Germline V gene lookup returns CDR1 SGHVS and CDR2 FNYEAQ.

This sequence joins TRBV7-6 and TRBJ2-2; D gene ambiguous. The sequenced sample consisted of PBMCs. The TCR was taken from a man aged 35 to 55 in good health and CMV-seronegative. The CDR3 spells CASSPNTGELFF. Written as DNA, the CDR3 is TGTGCCAGCAGCCCAAACACCGGGGAGCTGTTTTTT.